This T cell receptor (beta chain) was identified during a study of OX40 agonist ivuxolimab in advanced cancers. Study-wide results and limits: In general, CD8+ T cells held more expanded clones than CD4+ did, on average.

Concerning this clone itself: Its antigen is undetermined.

V lost 8 bases and J lost 2, with 10 bases in between. There are 14 residues in the CDR3. The V gene's germline CDR1 is LNHDA and CDR2 SQIVND (reference sequence). Sequenced by immunoSEQ multiplex PCR; TCRdb stores in-frame clones only, minus some. The sample has about 35,000 clones, about 82% seen once. V is TRBV19 and J is TRBJ2-6; D remains unclear. Source: CD4+ or CD8+ T cells sorted from blood, taken in a trial of the OX40 agonist ivuxolimab. The source is an adult with an advanced solid tumor such as melanoma, head and neck, liver or kidney cancer. The CDR3 DNA sequence: TGTGCCAGTTGCCTTTTAGCTGGGGCCAACGTCCTGACTTTC. Translated: CASCLLAGANVLTF.